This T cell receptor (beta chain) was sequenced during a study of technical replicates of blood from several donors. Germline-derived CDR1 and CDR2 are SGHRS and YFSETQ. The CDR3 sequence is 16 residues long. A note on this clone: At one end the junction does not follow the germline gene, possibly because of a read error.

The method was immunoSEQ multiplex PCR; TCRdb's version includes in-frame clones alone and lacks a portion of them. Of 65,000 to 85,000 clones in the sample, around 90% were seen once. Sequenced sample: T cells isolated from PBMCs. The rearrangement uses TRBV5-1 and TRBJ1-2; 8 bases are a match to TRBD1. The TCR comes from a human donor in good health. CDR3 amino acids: CASSLEPGTGNDGYTF. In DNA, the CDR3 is TGCGCCAGCAGCTTGGAACCCGGGACAGGTAACGATGGCTACACCTTC.